One sample yielded the 29 T cell receptor beta chains listed below, sequenced in a study of CD8+ T cells in alopecia areata. Treatment denoted: oral pan-JAK inhibitor, 5-10 mg twice daily. After isolation, RNA underwent reverse transcription to generate cDNA as the sequencing template. Clones were sequenced by immunoSEQ multiplex PCR, and TCRdb holds only the in-frame ones, with some missing. The sample holds over 85,000 clones; more than 65% are singletons and the top ten take about 18%. This specimen was CD8+ T cells sorted from blood, taken at week 44, from a patient treated with tofacitinib. Source of these receptors: a human donor with alopecia areata.

The CDR3 region has the DNA TGCGCCAGCAGCCAAGAAGTACTCCGGGGGCAGTACTTC. It codes for CASSQEVLRGQYF. The chain is built from TRBV4-3 and TRBJ2-7, with D possibly matching TRBD2 (5 bases). The CDR3 loop spans 13 amino acids. Trimming shortened V by 0 bases and J by 9 bases, and 12 bases separated the two germline ends. Per germline, CDR1 LGHNA and CDR2 YSLEER.

This clone was detected a few times. The V and J genes are TRBV23-1 and TRBJ2-4; 7 bases are shared with TRBD1. TRBV23-1 is an open reading frame, and its role is uncertain. The CDR3 runs 17 residues. The junction had 5 bases not matched to a gene; V was cut back by 0 bases and J by 0 bases. The CDR3 loop is CASSQSDRSTAKNIQYF. The CDR3 DNA is TGCGCCAGCAGTCAATCGGACAGGTCTACAGCCAAAAACATTCAGTACTTC.

This clone turned up a few times. The J gene is TRBJ2-7, the V gene TRBV9, with D uncertain. Trimming cost V 3 bases and J 7 bases, with 8 bases left between them. From germline, CDR1 is SGDLS and CDR2 YYNGEE. This CDR3 is 11 amino acids long. CDR3 residues: CASSDEKEQYF. CDR3 sequence (DNA): TGTGCCAGCAGCGACGAGAAAGAGCAGTACTTC.

V usage is TRBV27 and J usage is TRBJ1-2, with D unclear. V was shortened by 6 bases and J by 3 bases, with 17 bases between the two germline ends. CDR1 MNHEY and CDR2 SMNVEV come from the germline V gene (reference sequence). The CDR3 consists of 15 residues. As DNA, the CDR3 is TGTGCCAGCAGCGGTCAGGTCCATTCAGACTATGGCTACACCTTC. Protein sequence: CASSGQVHSDYGYTF.

The sample holds a few counts of this clone. The chain links TRBV7-2 to TRBJ2-5; TRBD1 matches at 9 bases. V trimming: 7 bases; J trimming: 4 bases; junction bases outside the gene matches: 10. The germline V gene has CDR1 SGHTA and CDR2 FQGNSA. The CDR3 is made up of 15 amino acids. The chain's CDR3 is CASKPGTGSGETQYF. CDR3 sequence (DNA): TGTGCCAGCAAACCCGGGACAGGGTCCGGAGAGACCCAGTACTTC. Supplemented by reference TRBV7-2 and TRBJ2-5, the full variable domain reads GAGVSQSPSNKVTEKGKDVELRCDPISGHTALYWYRQSLGQGLEFLIYFQGNSAPDKSGLPSDRFSAERTGGSVSTLTIQRTQQEDSAVYLCASKPGTGSGETQYFGPGTRLLVL.

This clone was observed a handful of times. The gene calls are TRBV2 and TRBJ1-1, with D uncertain. The CDR3 spans 14 residues. The germline V and J ends were trimmed by 8 bases and 1 base, with 14 bases remaining between them. The germline V gene has CDR1 SNHLY and CDR2 FYNNEI. The CDR3 here is CASVGPSGNTEAFF. The CDR3 nucleotides are TGTGCCAGCGTCGGACCCTCGGGGAACACTGAAGCTTTCTTT.

The chain carries TRBV10-1 and TRBJ2-1, with TRBD1 matching 9 bases. V trimming: 1 base; J trimming: 10 bases; junction bases outside the gene matches: 8. This CDR3 comprises 15 residues. Per germline, CDR1 WNHNN and CDR2 SYGVQD (reference sequence). This chain's CDR3 is CASSEYGQGTEEQFF. CDR3 sequence (DNA): TGCGCCAGCAGTGAGTATGGACAGGGGACGGAGGAGCAGTTCTTC.

This rearrangement joins TRBV9 to TRBJ1-1; tentative D call: TRBD1 (6 bases). The V gene's germline CDR1 is SGDLS and CDR2 YYNGEE. With 3 bases removed from V and 1 base from J, the gap between germline ends came to 13 bases. The CDR3 sequence is 15 residues long. The CDR3 loop is CASSEWDISNTEAFF. DNA of the CDR3: TGTGCCAGCAGCGAGTGGGACATTTCGAACACTGAAGCTTTCTTT.

The chain combines TRBV10-3 with TRBJ1-1; D is uncertain. The V end lost 6 bases, the J end lost 4 bases, and 18 bases lay between the germline ends. The CDR3 loop spans 15 amino acids. Per the germline V gene, CDR1 is ENHRY and CDR2 is SYGVKD. CDR3 in amino acids: CAISPLTWGPTEAFF. In DNA, the CDR3 is TGTGCCATCAGCCCATTAACGTGGGGTCCCACTGAAGCTTTCTTT.

Here the CDR3 reads CASSLFLGTGVFNEQFF. CDR3 nucleotides: TGTGCCAGCAGTTTATTTTTGGGGACAGGGGTCTTCAATGAGCAGTTCTTC. This chain connects TRBV27 to TRBJ2-1, with TRBD1 matching over 10 bases. Germline lookup yields CDR1 MNHEY and CDR2 SMNVEV (reference sequence). This CDR3 comprises 17 residues. J was trimmed by 6 bases and V by 1 base; bases with no gene match: 9.

V and J are TRBV11-2 and TRBJ2-1, with D uncertain. CDR1 is SGHAT, CDR2 FQNNGV, per germline. The V and J ends lost 5 bases and 12 bases respectively, with 14 bases between them. The CDR3 has 12 amino acids. Here the CDR3 reads CASSPVEVRQFF. The CDR3 bases are TGTGCCAGCAGCCCTGTTGAGGTTCGGCAGTTCTTC.

A word on this clone: Relative to the germline gene, one junction end is altered; a read error may explain this. The J gene is TRBJ2-7, the V gene TRBV5-1; 7 bases agree with TRBD1. CDR3 length: 12 residues. CDR1 is SGHRS and CDR2 is YFSETQ in the germline V gene. The chain's CDR3 is CASSLEGDSELF. The CDR3 DNA reads TGCGCCAGCAGCTTGGAGGGGGACAGCGAACTATTC.

V usage is TRBV27 and J usage is TRBJ2-7; the D gene is possibly TRBD2 (5 bases). V gave up 0 bases and J gave up 4 bases, with 16 bases separating them. The CDR3 loop spans 16 amino acids. The germline V gene encodes CDR1 MNHEY and CDR2 SMNVEV (reference sequence). The CDR3 DNA is TGTGCCAGCAGTTTATCCCACGGAAACCGGGGTTACGAGCAGTACTTC. Its translation: CASSLSHGNRGYEQYF.

The rearrangement joins TRBV29-1 to TRBJ2-7, with 11 bases that match TRBD1. After removal of 4 bases from V and 5 bases from J, the junction contained 1 base not matched to a gene. Germline V gene sequence: CDR1 SQVTM, CDR2 ANQGSEA. The CDR3 sequence is 12 residues long. CDR3 nucleotide sequence: TGCAGCGTTGGGACAGGGGGCCACGAGCAGTACTTC. It specifies CSVGTGGHEQYF.

The chain uses TRBV29-1 and TRBJ2-3; TRBD1 matches at 7 bases. This CDR3 contains 13 residues. Trimming took 3 bases from V and 6 from J; bases not matched to a gene: 6. Germline CDR1 and CDR2: SQVTM and ANQGSEA. As DNA, the CDR3 is TGCAGCGTTGACCGGACAGGCGCTGATACGCAGTATTTT. Encoded protein: CSVDRTGADTQYF.

This chain uses TRBV7-2 with TRBJ1-6, with D perhaps matching TRBD1 (5 bases). Germline V gene sequence: CDR1 SGHTA, CDR2 FQGNSA. This CDR3 is 15 amino acids long. Trimming took off 3 bases at V and 7 bases at J, with 13 bases between the two ends. The CDR3 sequence: CASSLEGPKNSPLHF. CDR3 bases: TGTGCCAGCAGCTTGGAGGGACCGAAGAATTCACCCCTCCACTTT. The full variable domain, with the rest looked up from reference TRBV7-2 and TRBJ1-6, is GAGVSQSPSNKVTEKGKDVELRCDPISGHTALYWYRQSLGQGLEFLIYFQGNSAPDKSGLPSDRFSAERTGGSVSTLTIQRTQQEDSAVYLCASSLEGPKNSPLHFGNGTRLTVT.

V gene TRBV30 combines with J gene TRBJ2-5; possible D gene TRBD1, 5 bases. CDR1 is GTSNPN, CDR2 SVGIG, per germline (reference sequence). Trimming pared 2 bases from V and 3 bases from J, leaving 7 bases between. The CDR3 length is 12 residues. CDR3 sequence reads: CAWSLQEETQYF. CDR3 coding DNA: TGTGCCTGGAGTCTACAGGAAGAGACCCAGTACTTC.

The sample holds a few counts of this clone. The rearrangement uses TRBV10-3 and TRBJ2-5, with D maybe TRBD2 (6 bases). This CDR3 is 15 amino acids long. V lost 10 bases, J lost 5 bases, and 23 bases lay in between. Germline values: CDR1 ENHRY, CDR2 SYGVKD. The CDR3 DNA sequence: TGTGCCACCGAAGGATCCGGGACTCCGCCGGAGACCCAGTACTTC. Encoded protein: CATEGSGTPPETQYF.

The rearrangement joins TRBV11-2 to TRBJ2-7; D ambiguous. V shed 5 bases and J shed 0 bases, with 5 bases lying between them. Germline V gene lookup returns CDR1 SGHAT and CDR2 FQNNGV. This CDR3 region has 12 residues. The CDR3 DNA reads as TGTGCCAGCAGCCTGGACTCCTACGAGCAGTACTTC. Translating it yields CASSLDSYEQYF. The complete variable domain, with remaining parts taken from reference TRBV11-2 and TRBJ2-7, reads EAGVAQSPRYKIIEKRQSVAFWCNPISGHATLYWYQQILGQGPKLLIQFQNNGVVDDSQLPKDRFSAERLKGVDSTLKIQPAKLEDSAVYLCASSLDSYEQYFGPGTRLTVT.

CDR3 bases: TGTGCCAGCAGCTTAGAGGAGAGCAACACTGAAGCTTTCTTT. Translating gives CASSLEESNTEAFF. The J gene is TRBJ1-1, the V gene TRBV7-2; the D is unclear. The length of the CDR3 is 14 residues. Germline loops: CDR1 SGHTA, CDR2 FQGNSA. V dropped 1 base and J dropped 2 bases, with 8 bases sitting between them.

This clone showed up just a few times. CDR3 nucleotide sequence: TGTGCCAGCAGCCCCGGGACAGGGGTCTACGAGCAGTACTTC. It is translated as CASSPGTGVYEQYF. The V call is TRBV4-2, the J call TRBJ2-7; TRBD1 matches 10 bases. This CDR3 region has 14 residues. Germline CDR1 and CDR2: LGHNA and YNFKEQ. J lost 3 bases, V lost 4 bases, and 3 bases had no gene match.

This chain connects TRBV5-1 to TRBJ2-2; D ambiguous. The CDR3 covers 15 residues. Per germline, CDR1 SGHRS and CDR2 YFSETQ. The V gene lost 0 bases and the J gene lost 4 bases, with 10 bases spanning the gap. The CDR3, as DNA: TGCGCCAGCAGCTTGGTGTTAGGGTTCACCGGGGAGCTGTTTTTT. Translated: CASSLVLGFTGELFF.

About this clone: Other nucleotide sequences from this sample produce the same CDR3. V and J are TRBV14 and TRBJ1-2, with D possibly TRBD1 on 5 matching bases. Trimming shortened V by 4 bases and J by 2 bases, and 8 bases separated the two germline ends. Germline lookup yields CDR1 SGHDN and CDR2 FVKESK. The length of the CDR3 is 13 residues. The CDR3 bases are TGTGCCAGCAGCCCGGGACGGAACTATGGCTACACCTTC. This codes for CASSPGRNYGYTF. The full variable domain, in which reference TRBV14 and TRBJ1-2 provide the parts outside the CDR3, is EAGVTQFPSHSVIEKGQTVTLRCDPISGHDNLYWYRRVMGKEIKFLLHFVKESKQDESGMPNNRFLAERTGGTYSTLKVQPAELEDSGVYFCASSPGRNYGYTFGSGTRLTVV.

This clone occurred once. The chain employs TRBV10-3 and TRBJ1-1, with no clear D. Germline CDR1 ENHRY, CDR2 SYGVKD. The V end lost 2 bases, the J end lost 0 bases, and 7 bases lay between the germline ends. This CDR3 has 14 amino acids. In DNA, the CDR3 is TGTGCCATCAGTGAGGGATATATGAACACTGAAGCTTTCTTT. Residues: CAISEGYMNTEAFF.

Details on this clone: Germline and junction disagree at one end, which may indicate a read error. The genes are TRBV14 and TRBJ2-1; D remains ambiguous. The germline V gene has CDR1 SGHDN and CDR2 FVKESK. CDR3 length: 12 amino acids. As DNA, the CDR3 is TGTGCCAGCAGCCCCTCCCACAATGAGCAGTTCTTC. This translates into CASSPSHNEQFF.

The CDR3 coding sequence is TGTGCCAGCAGTGAGAACTATGGCTACACCTTC. This sequence encodes CASSENYGYTF. The rearrangement links TRBV6-5 to TRBJ1-2, with D hard to call. The CDR3 has 11 amino acids. V was shortened by 5 bases and J by 2 bases, with 3 bases between the two germline ends. Germline CDR1 is MNHEY and CDR2 is SVGAGI.

The V gene is TRBV11-2, the J gene TRBJ2-3; D uncertain. Trimming removed 5 bases at V and 5 bases at J, with 8 bases between. Germline V gene data show CDR1 as SGHAT and CDR2 as FQNNGV. The CDR3 loop spans 12 amino acids. CDR3 DNA: TGTGCCAGCAGCAAACCACGAGATACGCAGTATTTT. Amino acids: CASSKPRDTQYF.

V is TRBV11-2 and J is TRBJ2-3; D unclear. The CDR3 consists of 12 residues. Per germline, CDR1 SGHAT and CDR2 FQNNGV. V lost 2 bases to trimming and J lost 4 bases, with 4 bases between them. The chain's CDR3 is CASSLWSDTQYF. The CDR3 DNA reads TGTGCCAGCAGCTTATGGTCAGATACGCAGTATTTT.

This clone was observed a handful of times. V is TRBV10-2 and J is TRBJ2-3; no reliable D call. Trimming took off 8 bases at V and 5 bases at J, with 8 bases between the two ends. Germline loops: CDR1 WSHSY, CDR2 SAAADI. The CDR3 extends over 11 amino acids. CDR3 DNA: TGCGCCAGCGGTCCGGGAGATACGCAGTATTTT. This sequence encodes CASGPGDTQYF.